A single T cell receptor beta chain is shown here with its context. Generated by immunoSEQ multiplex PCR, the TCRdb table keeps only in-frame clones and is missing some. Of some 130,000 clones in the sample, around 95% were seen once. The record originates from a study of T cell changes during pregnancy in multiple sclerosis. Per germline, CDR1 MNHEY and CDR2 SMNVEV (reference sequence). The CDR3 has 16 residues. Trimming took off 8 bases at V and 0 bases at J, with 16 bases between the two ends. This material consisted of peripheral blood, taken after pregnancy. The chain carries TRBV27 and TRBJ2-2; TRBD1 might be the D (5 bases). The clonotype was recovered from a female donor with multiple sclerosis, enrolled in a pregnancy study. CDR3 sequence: CASFLAGLANTGELFF. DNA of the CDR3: TGTGCCAGCTTTCTGGCAGGGCTCGCGAACACCGGGGAGCTGTTTTTT.